Each of the 21 T cell receptor beta chains below was sequenced from the same sample in a study of cytomegalovirus exposure and HLA in healthy donors. PCR employed 60 Vbeta and 13 Jbeta primers. TCRdb keeps only in-frame clones here, not all; method: immunoSEQ multiplex PCR. This sample has 160,000 or so clones; roughly 79% occur once, and the top ten carry over 10%. Sample: PBMCs. The receptor set was obtained from a woman aged 45-65 years in good health and CMV-seronegative.

Points on this clone: A read error is likely, as this CDR3 ends without the conserved phenylalanine or tryptophan. The DNA is left out, because the CDR3 cannot be placed on it with certainty; the CDR3 is given as TCRdb lists it. The chain joins TRBV6-1 to TRBJ2-7; TRBD2, the table's D call, was not compared with the DNA. Germline assignment: CDR1 MNHNS and CDR2 SASEGT. The CDR3 comprises 9 residues, both ends counted. CDR3 residues: CASSYSGSG.

The chain links TRBV7-6 to TRBJ1-3, with TRBD1 matching over 7 bases. The germline CDR1 and CDR2 sequences are SGHVS and FNYEAQ. The CDR3 totals 14 residues. The ends lost 5 bases at V and 0 bases at J; junction bases unmatched: 1. The CDR3 loop is CASSQGGSGNTIYF. The CDR3 DNA is TGTGCCAGCAGCCAGGGGGGCTCTGGAAACACCATATATTTT.

This chain connects TRBV19 to TRBJ1-5; D may be TRBD1 (5 bases). The V gene's germline CDR1 is LNHDA and CDR2 SQIVND (reference sequence). The CDR3 contains 14 residues. V lost 3 bases and J 7 bases, leaving 13 bases between the germline ends. The CDR3 DNA follows: TGTGCCAGTAGTATCCAGGGTTTCGGACAGCCCCAGCATTTT. It specifies CASSIQGFGQPQHF.

This clone was observed a single time. The chain has TRBV7-3 and TRBJ1-5, with TRBD1 as a possible D gene (5 bases). V lost 5 bases and J lost 1, with 9 bases in between. This CDR3 is built from 14 residues. Germline V lookup: CDR1 SGHTA, CDR2 FQGTGA. CDR3 in amino acids: CASSHGGSNQPQHF. The CDR3 region has the DNA TGTGCCAGCAGCCATGGGGGGAGCAATCAGCCCCAGCATTTT.

The rearrangement uses TRBV5-1 and TRBJ2-5, with 13 bases identical to TRBD2. V lost 2 bases to trimming and J lost 5 bases; unmatched junction nucleotides: 3. There are 15 residues in the CDR3. From germline, CDR1 is SGHRS and CDR2 YFSETQ. The CDR3 loop reads CASSFGTSGVETQYF. CDR3 sequence (DNA): TGCGCCAGCAGCTTCGGGACTAGCGGGGTTGAGACCCAGTACTTC.

This chain links TRBV5-1 with TRBJ1-1; 7 bases match TRBD1. The CDR3 is made up of 12 amino acids. CDR1 and CDR2 (germline): SGHRS, YFSETQ. J lost 7 bases, V lost 5 bases, and 5 bases had no gene match. As DNA, the CDR3 is TGCGCCAGCAGTACAGGGGAAGGTGAAGCTTTCTTT. Protein sequence: CASSTGEGEAFF.

The rearrangement joins TRBV28 to TRBJ2-5; 9 nucleotides match TRBD1. TRBJ2-7 explains the end of the DNA better; the J call may be wrong. Germline V CDR1 and CDR2: MDHEN, SYDVKM. The CDR3 runs 14 residues. As DNA, the CDR3 is TGTGCCACCAAATCGACAGGGGGCTCCTACGAGCAGTACTTC. Translating it yields CATKSTGGSYEQYF.

This clone was counted once. The chain is built from TRBV11-2 and TRBJ2-7, with 7 nucleotides matching TRBD1. The CDR3 spans 16 residues. V trimming: 4 bases; J trimming: 3 bases; junction bases outside the gene matches: 12. CDR1 and CDR2 from the germline V gene are SGHAT and FQNNGV. DNA for the CDR3: TGTGCCAGCAGCTCCGTGCTAGGGGACAGATACTACGAGCAGTACTTC. This codes for CASSSVLGDRYYEQYF.

This clone has just one count. The chain recombines TRBV28 with TRBJ2-4; 8 bases are shared with TRBD2. Per the germline V gene, CDR1 is MDHEN and CDR2 is SYDVKM. The V gene end was trimmed by 5 bases and the J gene end by 3 bases; junction bases not matched to a gene: 9. This CDR3 region has 16 residues. CDR3 sequence: CASSPAGGRGKNIQYF. In DNA, the CDR3 is TGTGCCAGCAGTCCCGCGGGGGGTAGGGGCAAAAACATTCAGTACTTC. Supplemented by reference TRBV28 and TRBJ2-4, the full variable domain reads DVKVTQSSRYLVKRTGEKVFLECVQDMDHENMFWYRQDPGLGLRLIYFSYDVKMKEKGDIPEGYSVSREKKERFSLILESASTNQTSMYLCASSPAGGRGKNIQYFGAGTRLSVL.

The genes are TRBV30 and TRBJ2-3; 7 nucleotides align to TRBD2. V lost 8 bases and J lost 5; bases outside the gene matches: 13. This CDR3 has 14 residues. Germline-derived CDR1 and CDR2 are GTSNPN and SVGIG (reference sequence). Here the CDR3 reads CALRREGPGDTQYF. CDR3 nucleotides: TGTGCCCTTCGGAGGGAGGGCCCAGGAGATACGCAGTATTTT.

The chain links TRBV29-1 to TRBJ2-7, with 10 bases that match TRBD1. Germline V gives CDR1 SQVTM, CDR2 ANQGSEA. J gave up 5 bases and V 6 bases, and 10 bases lay outside the gene matches. CDR3 length: 14 residues. CDR3 sequence (DNA): TGCAGCGTCCCCTTGGGGGACAGGGGCAACGAGCAGTACTTC. Encoded protein: CSVPLGDRGNEQYF.

The chain combines TRBV7-9 with TRBJ2-2, with unresolved D. This CDR3 region has 15 residues. CDR1 is SEHNR and CDR2 is FQNEAQ in the germline V gene (reference sequence). The V gene lost 1 base and the J gene lost 3 bases, with 9 bases spanning the gap. CDR3 coding DNA: TGTGCCAGCAGCTTAGGCGGTTCCTACACCGGGGAGCTGTTTTTT. It codes for CASSLGGSYTGELFF.

This chain connects TRBV29-1 to TRBJ1-1, with D maybe TRBD1 (5 bases). V was cut by 7 bases and J by 3 bases, with 15 bases left in between. The CDR3 loop spans 13 amino acids. The germline CDR1 and CDR2 sequences are SQVTM and ANQGSEA. The CDR3 nucleotides are TGCAGCGCCTCACCGGTAGGGGACACTGAAGCTTTCTTT. This sequence encodes CSASPVGDTEAFF.

This clone has only a few counts. The chain employs TRBV13 and TRBJ1-2; TRBD1 aligns across 7 bases. V gave up 5 bases and J gave up 5 bases; unmatched junction bases: 8. The germline V gene has CDR1 PRHDT and CDR2 FYEKMQ (reference sequence). The CDR3 contains 14 residues. In DNA form, the CDR3 reads TGTGCCAGCAGCATCGGGACAGCAGAGTATGGCTACACCTTC. Its protein product is CASSIGTAEYGYTF.

Of note for this clone: A read error may produce the germline difference seen at one junction end. The CDR3 region is CSSSRTGGGIYEQYF. CDR3 in DNA: TGTTCCAGCAGTCGGACAGGGGGTGGAATCTACGAGCAGTACTTC. This rearrangement joins TRBV7-9 to TRBJ2-7, with 10 positions matching TRBD1. This CDR3 spans 15 amino acids. CDR1 SEHNR and CDR2 FQNEAQ come from the germline V gene (reference sequence).

The chain has TRBV4-3 and TRBJ2-1; 7 bases map to TRBD2. The CDR3 length is 16 residues. Trimming at V came to 1 base and at J to 9 bases, leaving 12 bases not matched to a gene. The germline V gene has CDR1 LGHNA and CDR2 YSLEER. In DNA, the CDR3 is TGCGCCAGCAGCCAAGTTGGCGGGAGCGGCGGTATTGAGCAGTTCTTC. Amino acid sequence: CASSQVGGSGGIEQFF.

The chain has TRBV7-9 and TRBJ2-7; perhaps TRBD1 as D (6 bases). The CDR3 loop spans 12 amino acids. Germline CDR1 SEHNR, CDR2 FQNEAQ (reference sequence). V lost 6 bases and J 5 bases, leaving 11 bases between the germline ends. As DNA, the CDR3 is TGTGCCAGCAGTTGGACAGCGGACGAGCAGTACTTC. Its translation is CASSWTADEQYF.

The V and J genes are TRBV6-4 and TRBJ2-6; TRBD1 is a possible D gene (5 bases). Trimming shortened V by 2 bases and J by 12 bases, and 8 bases separated the two germline ends. The CDR3 length is 12 residues. Germline V gene data show CDR1 as MRHNA and CDR2 as SNTAGT. CDR3 in amino acids: CASSDQGTVLTF. In nucleotides, the CDR3 is TGTGCCAGCAGTGACCAGGGTACCGTCCTGACTTTC.

The chain couples TRBV18 to TRBJ2-5; unclear D gene. With the DNA end fitting TRBJ2-7 better, the J assignment may be wrong. The germline CDR1 and CDR2 sequences are KGHSH and LQKENI. The CDR3 loop spans 14 amino acids. In DNA form, the CDR3 reads TGTGCCAGCTCACCACCTTTTTCGGACTACGAGCAGTACTTC. It is translated as CASSPPFSDYEQYF.

This chain joins TRBV7-2 and TRBJ2-7; 8 bases line up with TRBD1. V was clipped by 4 bases and J by 3 bases; unmatched bases: 5. The CDR3 totals 14 residues. Germline V lookup: CDR1 SGHTA, CDR2 FQGNSA. In DNA form, the CDR3 reads TGTGCCAGCAGCTCCTACAGGGGGAGCTACGAGCAGTACTTC. It yields the protein CASSSYRGSYEQYF.

CDR3 coding DNA: TGTGCCAGCAGCTTAAGGCCGGGCAGGGACAAGTTCGCGAACACCGGGGAGCTGTTTTTT. This codes for CASSLRPGRDKFANTGELFF. This chain connects TRBV11-3 to TRBJ2-2, with D maybe TRBD1 (6 bases). From germline, CDR1 is SGHNT and CDR2 YENEEA. Trimming cost V 2 bases and J 0 bases, with 22 bases left between them. The CDR3 extends over 20 amino acids. Based on the CDR3 plus reference TRBV11-3 and TRBJ2-2, the full variable domain is EAGVVQSPRYKIIEKKQPVAFWCNPISGHNTLYWYLQNLGQGPELLIRYENEEAVDDSQLPKDRFSAERLKGVDSTLKIQPAELGDSAVYLCASSLRPGRDKFANTGELFFGEGSRLTVL.